This entry lists 28 T cell receptor beta chains sequenced from one sample in a study of T-cell reconstitution after alpha-beta-depleted transplantation in children. TCRbeta library preparation incorporated unique molecular identifiers. TCRdb reprocessed the PCR reads with MiXCR, giving one entry per CDR3 protein. Among about 580,000 distinct CDR3 sequences listed, about 23% were seen once. This specimen was PBMCs, mostly from graft donor cells, taken 360 days after TCRalphabeta/CD19-depleted stem cell transplant. Every receptor here comes from a boy under two years old who had a stem cell transplant for acute myeloid leukemia, so the T cells may come from the graft donor.

The chain carries TRBV12-3 or TRBV12-4 and TRBJ2-3; D possibly corresponds to TRBD2 (6 bases). The CDR3 runs to 12 residues. V lost 11 bases, J lost 5 bases, and 14 bases lay in between. CDR3 amino acids: CASAEGVDTQYF. CDR3 nucleotides: TGTGCCTCGGCGGAGGGCGTAGATACGCAGTATTTT.

The table lists this clonotype with a few counts. CDR3 protein: CASTQGVEATNTGELFF. The CDR3 nucleotides read TGTGCCAGCACCCAGGGGGTGGAGGCCACGAACACCGGGGAGCTGTTTTTT. The rearrangement joins TRBV6-1 to TRBJ2-2; TRBD1 aligns across 7 bases. Germline assignment: CDR1 MNHNS and CDR2 SASEGT. This CDR3 contains 17 residues. The V gene end was trimmed by 7 bases and the J gene end by 0 bases; junction bases not matched to a gene: 11.

In nucleotides, the CDR3 is TGTGCCATCAGTGAGTCTGACAGGGGACTCAGCACAGATACGCAGTATTTT. This codes for CAISESDRGLSTDTQYF. The gene calls are TRBV10-3 and TRBJ2-3, with 8 bases aligning to TRBD1. The CDR3 runs to 17 residues. Germline CDR1 is ENHRY and CDR2 is SYGVKD. V trimming: 0 bases; J trimming: 0 bases; junction bases outside the gene matches: 5.

This clonotype came up many times. The J gene is TRBJ2-3, the V gene TRBV12-3 or TRBV12-4; tentatively, D is TRBD2 (6 bases). V was clipped by 6 bases and J by 6 bases, with 25 bases between them. This CDR3 has 17 residues. The CDR3 protein is CASSPEHPGTGDDTQYF. CDR3 DNA: TGTGCCAGCAGCCCCGAACATCCCGGGACTGGGGACGATACGCAGTATTTT.

This chain uses TRBV28 with TRBJ2-7; 9 bases fit TRBD2. This CDR3 spans 17 amino acids. V lost 3 bases to trimming and J lost 2 bases; unmatched junction nucleotides: 11. The germline CDR1 and CDR2 sequences are MDHEN and SYDVKM. CDR3 bases: TGTGCCAGCAGTTTTGGCCAGGGACTAGCCGGAACCTACGAGCAGTACGTC. Protein: CASSFGQGLAGTYEQYV.

This clonotype was observed a few times. In DNA form, the CDR3 reads TGTGCCAGCAGCGTAGCGGAGGGGCAGCCCCAGCATTTT. Its protein is CASSVAEGQPQHF. This chain joins TRBV9 and TRBJ1-5; weak D call: TRBD1 (5 bases). Germline V lookup: CDR1 SGDLS, CDR2 YYNGEE. The CDR3 runs to 13 residues. Between the trimmed V and J ends, which lost 0 bases and 7 bases, there was a span of 8 bases.

The chain has TRBV7-3 and TRBJ2-2; TRBD2 agrees at 8 bases. The CDR3 loop spans 17 amino acids. The trim removed 5 bases at V and 6 bases at J, leaving 14 bases unmatched. Germline CDR1 reads SGHTA; CDR2 reads FQGTGA. The CDR3 bases are TGTGCCAGCAGCCCCCGGGACGGGAGGGTTCCGGCCGGGGAGCTGTTTTTT. This codes for CASSPRDGRVPAGELFF.

This clonotype came up a few times. This chain connects TRBV9 to TRBJ2-1, with D perhaps given as TRBD1 or TRBD2 (5 bases each). Germline CDR1 reads SGDLS; CDR2 reads YYNGEE. This CDR3 is built from 15 residues. V was cut by 1 base and J by 6 bases, with 14 bases left in between. The CDR3 spells CASSVKSGTANEQFF. The CDR3, as DNA: TGTGCCAGCAGCGTAAAATCGGGGACCGCCAATGAGCAGTTCTTC.

In its sample, this clonotype was seen a few times. The rearrangement links TRBV7-2 to TRBJ2-3, with 10 bases lining up with TRBD2. J gave up 3 bases and V 5 bases, and 5 bases lay outside the gene matches. The CDR3 spans 15 residues. Germline V gene lookup returns CDR1 SGHTA and CDR2 FQGNSA. Written as DNA, the CDR3 is TGTGCCAGCAGCCAGCGGGGGGGCAGTACAGATACGCAGTATTTT. It translates to CASSQRGGSTDTQYF.

V usage is TRBV20-1 and J usage is TRBJ2-1; 7 positions match TRBD2. Germline CDR1 is DFQATT and CDR2 is SNEGSKA (reference sequence). Unmatched junction bases numbered 14, after V lost 7 bases and J lost 2 bases. This CDR3 has 16 amino acids. As DNA, the CDR3 is TGCAGTGGCGGCCGTAGCGGGTTCGGGACCTACAATGAGCAGTTCTTC. Its protein product is CSGGRSGFGTYNEQFF.

This clonotype was counted only a few times. CDR3 amino acids: CATSRFPMEDSGNTIYF. In DNA, the CDR3 is TGTGCCACCAGCAGATTCCCCATGGAGGACTCTGGAAACACCATATATTTT. J is TRBJ1-3 and V is TRBV15; D call uncertain. CDR3 size: 17 residues. V lost 2 bases and J 0 bases, leaving 14 bases between the germline ends. The germline gives CDR1 LNHNV, CDR2 YYDKDF (reference sequence).

This clonotype has at least ten counts. V gene TRBV12-3 or TRBV12-4 combines with J gene TRBJ2-1; 7 bases fit TRBD2. The V and J ends lost 5 bases and 14 bases, in that order; junction bases with no gene match: 15. The CDR3 runs 14 residues. CDR3: CASSGPFTSGGEFF. Here the CDR3 DNA reads TGTGCCAGCAGTGGACCCTTCACTAGTGGGGGGGAGTTCTTC.

The rearrangement links TRBV20-1 to TRBJ2-1, with unresolved D. The germline CDR1 and CDR2 sequences are DFQATT and SNEGSKA (reference sequence). Trimming took off 4 bases at V and 3 bases at J, with 31 bases between the two ends. There are 20 residues in the CDR3. CDR3 sequence reads: CSAISSSRTTGQIIYNEQFF. Here the CDR3 DNA reads TGCAGTGCTATTTCAAGTAGCAGGACGACTGGGCAGATAATCTACAATGAGCAGTTCTTC.

This clonotype came up a few times. The chain uses TRBV20-1 and TRBJ2-1; the match to TRBD2 covers 8 bases. Per germline, CDR1 DFQATT and CDR2 SNEGSKA (reference sequence). The CDR3 is 14 residues long. With V trimmed by 6 bases and J by 5 bases, 9 bases remained unmatched. The CDR3 nucleotides read TGCAGTGCCAGGTCCGGGGGGGCCGACAATGAGCAGTTCTTC. This encodes CSARSGGADNEQFF.

This clonotype was detected a few times. The rearrangement uses TRBV19 and TRBJ1-3, with no clear D. This CDR3 has 14 residues. The germline V gene has CDR1 LNHDA and CDR2 SQIVND (reference sequence). The germline V and J ends were trimmed by 5 bases and 2 bases, with 10 bases remaining between them. This CDR3 reads CASSVTLTGNTIYF. The CDR3 nucleotides read TGTGCCAGTAGTGTGACACTTACTGGAAACACCATATATTTT.

This clonotype was seen at least ten times. The V and J genes are TRBV5-1 and TRBJ2-2, with D possibly TRBD1 on 5 matching bases. Germline V lookup: CDR1 SGHRS, CDR2 YFSETQ. V lost 0 bases and J lost 4, with 10 bases in between. The CDR3 is 15 amino acids. The CDR3 protein is CASSLAGQATGELFF. CDR3 DNA: TGCGCCAGCAGCTTGGCCGGACAAGCCACCGGGGAGCTGTTTTTT.

The genes are TRBV7-2 and TRBJ2-7; 7 nucleotides align to TRBD1. The CDR3 is 13 amino acids. Germline-derived CDR1 and CDR2 are SGHTA and FQGNSA. The V gene end was trimmed by 6 bases and the J gene end by 6 bases; junction bases not matched to a gene: 8. CDR3 protein: CASSRQGMGEQYF. The CDR3 DNA follows: TGTGCCAGCAGTCGACAGGGAATGGGCGAGCAGTACTTC.

The chain carries TRBV11-2 and TRBJ2-1, with D tentatively TRBD2 (6 bases). V was shortened by 8 bases and J by 1 base, with 15 bases between the two germline ends. In germline, CDR1 is SGHAT, CDR2 FQNNGV. The CDR3 has 15 residues. The CDR3 is CASADGGVSYNEQFF. CDR3 in DNA: TGTGCCAGCGCTGACGGGGGTGTGTCCTACAATGAGCAGTTCTTC.

This clonotype was seen a few times. At one end, the junction sequence differs from germline, possibly due to a read error. The chain uses TRBV29-1 and TRBJ1-2; D gene ambiguous. This CDR3 is built from 15 residues. Germline CDR1 reads SQVTM; CDR2 reads ANQGSEA. The CDR3 region has the DNA TGCAGCGTCGAAGACCGGCCCGGGCCGAACTATGGCTACACCTTC. Protein: CSVEDRPGPNYGYTF.

In its sample, this clonotype was seen a few times. The chain joins TRBV4-3 to TRBJ2-6; a weak D match, TRBD2 (5 bases). CDR1 and CDR2 from the germline V gene are LGHNA and YSLEER. V was cut by 4 bases and J by 1 base, with 17 bases left in between. This CDR3 contains 18 residues. The CDR3 loop is CASSLGQEVTSGANVLTF. DNA of the CDR3: TGCGCCAGCAGCCTGGGCCAGGAGGTAACATCTGGGGCCAACGTCCTGACTTTC.

A few counts support this clonotype. V and J are TRBV6-2 or TRBV6-3 and TRBJ2-7; 8 bases are shared with TRBD1. The CDR3 contains 14 residues. With 6 bases clipped from V and 5 bases from J, the junction kept 9 bases outside the gene matches. CDR1 and CDR2 from the germline V gene are MNHEY and SVGEGT. In DNA, the CDR3 is TGTGCCAGCAGGGAGGACAGGGCCCGGGACGAGCAGTACTTC. The encoded protein is CASREDRARDEQYF.

This clonotype was detected ten times or more. The V call is TRBV11-1, the J call TRBJ2-7, with a weak D call TRBD1 (5 bases). Trimming took off 3 bases at V and 3 bases at J, with 9 bases between the two ends. The CDR3 loop spans 13 amino acids. Germline CDR1 is SGHAT and CDR2 is FQDESV (reference sequence). CDR3 bases: TGTGCCAGCAGCTTTACCAGGGACTACGAGCAGTACTTC. It encodes CASSFTRDYEQYF. Full variable domain (remainder filled in from reference TRBV11-1 and TRBJ2-7): EAEVAQSPRYKITEKSQAVAFWCDPISGHATLYWYRQILGQGPELLVQFQDESVVDDSQLPKDRFSAERLKGVDSTLKIQPAELGDSAMYLCASSFTRDYEQYFGPGTRLTVT.

The genes are TRBV27 and TRBJ2-5, with D maybe TRBD1 (6 bases). The V end was cut by 6 bases, the J end by 4 bases, with 18 bases between. The CDR3 sequence is 15 residues long. Per the germline V gene, CDR1 is MNHEY and CDR2 is SMNVEV (reference sequence). CDR3 sequence (DNA): TGTGCCAGCAGCTCGATCCGTACAGGGTCAGAGACCCAGTACTTC. It translates to CASSSIRTGSETQYF.

In regard to this clonotype: The conserved closing phenylalanine or tryptophan is absent in this CDR3, likely reflecting a read error. This chain joins TRBV6-1 and TRBJ1-3, with unresolved D. Per the germline V gene, CDR1 is MNHNS and CDR2 is SASEGT. CDR3 length: 14 residues. Trimming shortened V by 6 bases and J by 4 bases, and 13 bases separated the two germline ends. The CDR3 bases are TGTGCCAGCAGAAACCGTGGGTCCGGAAACACCATATATTGT. Its protein product is CASRNRGSGNTIYC.

The V call is TRBV12-3 or TRBV12-4, the J call TRBJ2-2; maybe TRBD1 (5 bases). V was pared by 7 bases and J by 0 bases, with 9 bases between. This CDR3 has 14 residues. The CDR3 is CASITTANTGELFF. DNA of the CDR3: TGTGCCAGCATCACGACAGCGAACACCGGGGAGCTGTTTTTT.

This clonotype was recorded a few times. The chain links TRBV12-3 or TRBV12-4 to TRBJ1-5, with D unresolved. The CDR3 is 14 residues long. Trimming stripped 3 bases from V and 4 bases from J, with 10 bases between. Written as DNA, the CDR3 is TGTGCCAGCAGTTTCGTAGTTGGGAATCAGCCCCAGCATTTT. Translating gives CASSFVVGNQPQHF.

V and J are TRBV7-2 and TRBJ2-5; no firm D call. Germline V gene data show CDR1 as SGHTA and CDR2 as FQGNSA. The CDR3 contains 14 residues. The V and J ends lost 3 bases and 5 bases respectively, with 13 bases between them. The CDR3 loop is CASSLSASGETQYF. The CDR3 nucleotides are TGTGCCAGCAGCTTGTCGGCGTCCGGGGAGACCCAGTACTTC.

This clonotype occurred a few times. The V call is TRBV2, the J call TRBJ1-5, with 10 bases identical to TRBD1. V was clipped by 11 bases and J by 2 bases; unmatched bases: 18. The germline gives CDR1 SNHLY, CDR2 FYNNEI. CDR3 length: 18 amino acids. CDR3 residues: CAFSSRDRGGPRNQPQHF. The CDR3 DNA is TGTGCCTTCTCCTCCCGGGACAGGGGCGGCCCCCGCAATCAGCCCCAGCATTTT.